This T cell receptor (beta chain) was recorded in a study of shared clonotypes between healthy human individuals. Sequenced by immunoSEQ multiplex PCR; TCRdb stores in-frame clones only, minus some. The sample records some 980,000 clones, approximately 80% being singletons. V was trimmed by 5 bases and J by 6 bases, leaving 3 bases between them. The CDR3 contains 10 residues. Germline CDR1 is LNHDA and CDR2 is SQIVND (reference sequence). Sequencing was carried out using memory CD4+ T cells sorted from blood. Subset indicated: CD45RA-negative fraction. The V and J genes are TRBV19 and TRBJ2-3; no definite D call. This TCR was sampled from a man between 18 and 29 years old in good health. CDR3: CASSLDTQYF. CDR3 DNA sequence: TGTGCCAGTAGTCTCGATACGCAGTATTTT.